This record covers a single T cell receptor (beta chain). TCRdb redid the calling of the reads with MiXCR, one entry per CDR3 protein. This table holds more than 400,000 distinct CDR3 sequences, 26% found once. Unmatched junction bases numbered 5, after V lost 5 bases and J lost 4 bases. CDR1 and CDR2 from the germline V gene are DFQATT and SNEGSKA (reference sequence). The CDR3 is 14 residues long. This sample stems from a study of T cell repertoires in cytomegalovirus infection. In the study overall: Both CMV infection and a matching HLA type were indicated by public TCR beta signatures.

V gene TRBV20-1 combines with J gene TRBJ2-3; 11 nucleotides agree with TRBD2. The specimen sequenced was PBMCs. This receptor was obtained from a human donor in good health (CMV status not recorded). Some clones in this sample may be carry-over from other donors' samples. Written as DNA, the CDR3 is TGCAGTGCTGAACTAGCGGGAGTCCCAGATACGCAGTATTTT. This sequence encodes CSAELAGVPDTQYF.